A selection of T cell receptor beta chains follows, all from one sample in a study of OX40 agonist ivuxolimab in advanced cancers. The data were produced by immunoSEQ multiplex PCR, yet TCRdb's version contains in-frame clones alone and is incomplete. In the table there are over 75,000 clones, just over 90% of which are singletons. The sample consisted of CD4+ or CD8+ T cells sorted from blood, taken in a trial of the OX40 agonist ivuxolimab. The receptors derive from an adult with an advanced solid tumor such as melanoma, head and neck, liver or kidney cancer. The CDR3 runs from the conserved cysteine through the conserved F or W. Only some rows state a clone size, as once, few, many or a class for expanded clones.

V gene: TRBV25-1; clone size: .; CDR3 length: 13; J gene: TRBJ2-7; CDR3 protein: CASHGTGDSEQYF
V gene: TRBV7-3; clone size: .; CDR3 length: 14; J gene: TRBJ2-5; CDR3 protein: CASSGQVTQETQYF
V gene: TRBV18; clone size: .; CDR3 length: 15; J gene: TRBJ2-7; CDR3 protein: CASSPPASGTYEQYF
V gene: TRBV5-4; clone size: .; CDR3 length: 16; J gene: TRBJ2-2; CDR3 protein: CASSPGTSGTPGELFF
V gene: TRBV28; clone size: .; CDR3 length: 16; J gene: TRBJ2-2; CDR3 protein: CASKHGGQGVIGELFF
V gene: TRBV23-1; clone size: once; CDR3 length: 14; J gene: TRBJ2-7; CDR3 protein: CASSQSGDSYEQYF
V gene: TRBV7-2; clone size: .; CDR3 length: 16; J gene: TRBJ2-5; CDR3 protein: CASSPGLAGGQETQYF
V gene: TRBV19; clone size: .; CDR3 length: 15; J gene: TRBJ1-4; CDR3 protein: CASSTRQTTNEKLFF
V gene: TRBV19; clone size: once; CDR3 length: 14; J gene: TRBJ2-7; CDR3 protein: CASSTTIRSYEQYF
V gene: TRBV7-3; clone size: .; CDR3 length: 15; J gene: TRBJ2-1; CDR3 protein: CASSAGVSSYNEQFF
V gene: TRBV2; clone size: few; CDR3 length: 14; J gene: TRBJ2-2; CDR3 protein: CASSGERGSGELFF
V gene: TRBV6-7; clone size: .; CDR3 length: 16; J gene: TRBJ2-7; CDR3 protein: CASSYKYGQGKGEQYF
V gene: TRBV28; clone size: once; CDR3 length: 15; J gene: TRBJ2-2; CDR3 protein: CASSPLTENTGELFF
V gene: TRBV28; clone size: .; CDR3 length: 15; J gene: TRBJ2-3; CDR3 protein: CASSLQGSRLDTQYF
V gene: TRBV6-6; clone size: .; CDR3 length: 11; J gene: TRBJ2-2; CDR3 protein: CALQGRGELFF
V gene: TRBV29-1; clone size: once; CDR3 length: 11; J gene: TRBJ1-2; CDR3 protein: CSVSQLGGYTF
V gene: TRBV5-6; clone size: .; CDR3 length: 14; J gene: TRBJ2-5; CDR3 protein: CASSLAGNQETQYF
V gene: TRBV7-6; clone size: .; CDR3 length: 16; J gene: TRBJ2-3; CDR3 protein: CASSLGTSGSPDTQYF
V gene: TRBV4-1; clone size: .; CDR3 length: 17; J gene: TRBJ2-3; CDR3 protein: CASSQGRASGYTDTQYF
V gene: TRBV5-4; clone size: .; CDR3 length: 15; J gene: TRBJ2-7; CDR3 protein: CASSPGGGQLREQYF
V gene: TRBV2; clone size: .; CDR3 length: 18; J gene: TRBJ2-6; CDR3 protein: CASRPPGTGYSGANVLTF
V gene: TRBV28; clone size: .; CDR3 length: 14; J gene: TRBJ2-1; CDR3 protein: CASSLRGSNNEQFF
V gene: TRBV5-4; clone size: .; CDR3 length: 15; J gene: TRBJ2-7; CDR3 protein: CASSPGQGVLYEQYF
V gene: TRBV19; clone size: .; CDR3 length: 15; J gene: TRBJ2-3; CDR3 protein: CASSNRQPRTDTQYF
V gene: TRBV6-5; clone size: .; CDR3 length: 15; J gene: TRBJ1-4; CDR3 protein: CASSYLSATNEKLFF
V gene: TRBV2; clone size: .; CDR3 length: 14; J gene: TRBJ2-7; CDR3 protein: CASNPGTGSYEQYF
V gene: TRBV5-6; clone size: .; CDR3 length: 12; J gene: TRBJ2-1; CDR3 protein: CASSRRGNEQFF
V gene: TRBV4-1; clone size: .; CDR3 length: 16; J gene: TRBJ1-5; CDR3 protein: CASSQDRARGGQPQHF
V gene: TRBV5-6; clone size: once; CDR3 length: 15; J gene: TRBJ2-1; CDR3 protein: CASSLGPAVYNEQFF
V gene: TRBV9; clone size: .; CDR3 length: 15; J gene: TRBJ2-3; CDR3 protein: CASSGRLPSGDTQYF
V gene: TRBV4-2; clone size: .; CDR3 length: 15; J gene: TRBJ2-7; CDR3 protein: CASSQVGLASYEQYF